One and the same sample provided the 23 T cell receptor beta chains below, sequenced in a study of OX40 agonist ivuxolimab in advanced cancers. To prepare the library, the immunoSEQ multiplex PCR assay was applied. TCRdb took over this immuneACCESS table, retaining in-frame rearrangements with V and J assigned. Such tables are incomplete; in checked studies, under half of the missing clones stem from an unresolved V gene, and the remainder is unexplained. The sample table lists more than 95,000 clones, 85% to 95% of them with a count of one. Roughly 0.85% of the sample goes to the ten largest clones. The sample in question was CD4+ or CD8+ T cells sorted from blood, obtained in a trial of the OX40 agonist ivuxolimab. Receptors were obtained from an adult with an advanced solid tumor such as melanoma, head and neck, liver or kidney cancer.

V is TRBV4-1 and J is TRBJ2-3, with 12 bases fitting TRBD2. CDR1 and CDR2 (germline): MGHRA, YSYEKL. Germline trimming cut 1 base from V and 3 bases from J; bases unmatched to any gene: 11. The CDR3 consists of 19 residues. Written as DNA, the CDR3 is TGCGCCAGCAGCCAAGTCGTGACTAGCGGGAGTGGTGGTACAGATACGCAGTATTTT. Translated, it gives CASSQVVTSGSGGTDTQYF.

The CDR3 loop reads CASSYGGSGSRGEAFF. DNA of the CDR3: TGCGCCAGCAGCTACGGGGGATCGGGGAGCCGTGGTGAAGCTTTCTTT. This chain connects TRBV5-1 to TRBJ1-1; maybe TRBD1 (5 bases). CDR3 size: 16 residues. Germline V lookup: CDR1 SGHRS, CDR2 YFSETQ. Trimming took off 3 bases at V and 7 bases at J, with 22 bases between the two ends.

The CDR3 bases are TGTGCCAGCAGCGTAGCCGCACTAGCGGGGGAGCAGTTCTTC. Translating gives CASSVAALAGEQFF. The chain recombines TRBV9 with TRBJ2-1, with 10 bases fitting TRBD2. With 0 bases clipped from V and 10 bases from J, the junction kept 4 bases outside the gene matches. The CDR3 consists of 14 residues. CDR1 is SGDLS, CDR2 YYNGEE, per germline.

This clone was seen a single time. The chain employs TRBV28 and TRBJ2-3; tentatively, D is TRBD2 (5 bases). Germline lookup yields CDR1 MDHEN and CDR2 SYDVKM. V lost 1 base, J lost 0 bases, and 5 bases lay in between. The CDR3 is 14 amino acids. The CDR3 sequence is CASSLSSSTDTQYF. Here the CDR3 DNA reads TGTGCCAGCAGTTTATCTAGCAGCACAGATACGCAGTATTTT.

This sequence joins TRBV5-1 and TRBJ2-5; D possibly matches TRBD1 or TRBD2 (6 bases each). CDR1 SGHRS and CDR2 YFSETQ come from the germline V gene. Trimming removed 0 bases from V and 4 bases from J, with 7 bases in between. The CDR3 length is 13 residues. The CDR3 loop reads CASSLAGAETQYF. For the CDR3, the DNA is TGCGCCAGCAGCTTGGCGGGGGCAGAGACCCAGTACTTC.

The chain has TRBV5-1 and TRBJ2-1; 11 bases align to TRBD2. CDR1 SGHRS and CDR2 YFSETQ come from the germline V gene. The CDR3 spans 16 residues. With 4 bases clipped from V and 8 bases from J, the junction kept 11 bases outside the gene matches. CDR3 sequence (DNA): TGCGCCAGCAGCGGGCTACTAGCGGGAGTAGTGGATGAGCAGTTCTTC. The encoded protein is CASSGLLAGVVDEQFF.

The chain recombines TRBV5-4 with TRBJ1-2; 7 bases fit TRBD1. V lost 1 base and J lost 5; bases outside the gene matches: 8. There are 15 residues in the CDR3. Germline assignment: CDR1 SGHNT and CDR2 YYREEE (reference sequence). The CDR3 sequence is CASSLSTGQGYGYTF. The CDR3 coding sequence is TGTGCCAGCAGCTTGTCGACAGGGCAGGGTTATGGCTACACCTTC.

The rearrangement joins TRBV10-3 to TRBJ2-3; 7 nucleotides line up with TRBD1. The CDR3 extends over 17 amino acids. The V gene end was trimmed by 4 bases and the J gene end by 1 base; junction bases not matched to a gene: 11. Germline V gives CDR1 ENHRY, CDR2 SYGVKD. In DNA, the CDR3 is TGTGCCATCAGTGGCATCAAGGGGGCGAAGGGCACAGATACGCAGTATTTT. It encodes CAISGIKGAKGTDTQYF.

The chain recombines TRBV10-3 with TRBJ1-2; 10 nucleotides match TRBD1. Trimming at V came to 4 bases and at J to 4 bases, leaving 12 bases not matched to a gene. The germline CDR1 and CDR2 sequences are ENHRY and SYGVKD. The CDR3 loop spans 17 amino acids. The CDR3, as DNA: TGTGCCATCAGTGCCTCGGAGGTGGGACAGGGGTCCTATGGCTACACCTTC. As protein: CAISASEVGQGSYGYTF.

The chain recombines TRBV27 with TRBJ2-2; either TRBD1 or TRBD2 may fit D (6 bases each). This CDR3 has 18 amino acids. The germline CDR1 and CDR2 sequences are MNHEY and SMNVEV (reference sequence). Trimming removed 0 bases from V and 5 bases from J, with 19 bases in between. CDR3 bases: TGTGCCAGCAGTTTATCGTGGAGGGGGTGGTCGGGGACCGGGGAGCTGTTTTTT. Amino acids: CASSLSWRGWSGTGELFF.

The chain is built from TRBV27 and TRBJ1-5, with D uncertain. CDR3 size: 15 residues. V lost 5 bases and J lost 4, with 15 bases in between. Germline V gene sequence: CDR1 MNHEY, CDR2 SMNVEV (reference sequence). The CDR3 DNA reads TGTGCCAGCAGTGCAGGTCTCGTTAAAAATCAGCCCCAGCATTTT. Translation: CASSAGLVKNQPQHF.

The chain couples TRBV9 to TRBJ1-3, with 7 bases that match TRBD1. This CDR3 is 18 amino acids long. Trimming removed 3 bases from V and 0 bases from J; junction bases left unmatched: 12. The V gene's germline CDR1 is SGDLS and CDR2 YYNGEE. CDR3 residues: CASSGNIDRANSGNTIYF. The CDR3 DNA follows: TGTGCCAGCAGCGGAAACATCGACAGGGCTAACTCTGGAAACACCATATATTTT.

The chain couples TRBV6-6 to TRBJ1-1, with 7 nucleotides matching TRBD1. V lost 2 bases, J lost 6 bases, and 6 bases stayed unmatched. The CDR3 consists of 14 residues. Germline-derived CDR1 and CDR2 are MNHNY and SVGAGI (reference sequence). CDR3 sequence: CASSYGTAGAEAFF. CDR3 sequence (DNA): TGTGCCAGCAGTTACGGGACAGCGGGCGCTGAAGCTTTCTTT.

The chain combines TRBV27 with TRBJ2-5; D is perhaps TRBD1 (6 bases). The germline V gene has CDR1 MNHEY and CDR2 SMNVEV (reference sequence). V lost 8 bases and J lost 8, with 18 bases in between. The CDR3 consists of 13 residues. The CDR3 loop is CASYFAGARTQYF. The CDR3, as DNA: TGTGCCAGCTATTTCGCAGGGGCTAGAACCCAGTACTTC.

The rearrangement uses TRBV4-3 and TRBJ2-1, with 9 bases matching TRBD2. Germline CDR1 and CDR2: LGHNA and YSLEER. CDR3 length equals 16 residues. V trimming: 4 bases; J trimming: 6 bases; junction bases outside the gene matches: 10. For the CDR3, the DNA is TGCGCCAGCAGCCTAACCTTGGGTAGCGGGAGCAATGAGCAGTTCTTC. It encodes CASSLTLGSGSNEQFF.

The table lists this clone with a count of one. The chain carries TRBV28 and TRBJ1-1; no reliable D call. Germline V gene data show CDR1 as MDHEN and CDR2 as SYDVKM. The CDR3 extends over 12 amino acids. The ends were cut back, 3 bases at V and 11 bases at J, with 13 bases in the middle. The CDR3 nucleotides are TGTGCCAGCAGTTTCTTGAATGGGTTGGCTTTCTTT. Translated: CASSFLNGLAFF.

The chain uses TRBV7-9 and TRBJ1-4; no firm D call. Germline lookup yields CDR1 SEHNR and CDR2 FQNEAQ (reference sequence). This CDR3 spans 14 amino acids. The V end was cut by 2 bases, the J end by 2 bases, with 6 bases between. This CDR3 is CASSLSQTNEKLFF. CDR3 in DNA: TGTGCCAGCAGCTTAAGTCAGACTAATGAAAAACTGTTTTTT.

This rearrangement joins TRBV15 to TRBJ2-7; D is tentatively TRBD1 or TRBD2 (5 bases each). Per the germline V gene, CDR1 is LNHNV and CDR2 is YYDKDF (reference sequence). This CDR3 is built from 13 residues. V shed 0 bases and J shed 10 bases, with 13 bases lying between them. CDR3 coding DNA: TGTGCCACCAGCAGAGAACAGGACTCCAGCCAGTACTTC. It translates to CATSREQDSSQYF.

The chain has TRBV5-1 and TRBJ2-2; D is ambiguous. The germline V gene has CDR1 SGHRS and CDR2 YFSETQ. V was shortened by 3 bases and J by 6 bases, with 15 bases between the two germline ends. This CDR3 region has 15 residues. The CDR3 loop reads CASSSTPSGAGELFF. The CDR3, as DNA: TGCGCCAGCAGCTCGACACCCTCAGGCGCCGGGGAGCTGTTTTTT. Full variable domain (remainder filled in from reference TRBV5-1 and TRBJ2-2): KAGVTQTPRYLIKTRGQQVTLSCSPISGHRSVSWYQQTPGQGLQFLFEYFSETQRNKGNFPGRFSGRQFSNSRSEMNVSTLELGDSALYLCASSSTPSGAGELFFGEGSRLTVL.

V and J are TRBV7-9 and TRBJ2-7; 11 bases are a match to TRBD2. Germline CDR1 reads SEHNR; CDR2 reads FQNEAQ (reference sequence). J gave up 0 bases and V 5 bases, and 6 bases lay outside the gene matches. The CDR3 totals 16 residues. The DNA for the CDR3 is TGTGCCAGCAGCCTCCTGACTAGCGGGGTCTCCTACGAGCAGTACTTC. Translation gives CASSLLTSGVSYEQYF. The variable domain in full, with the rest retrieved from reference TRBV7-9 and TRBJ2-7, is DTGVSQNPRHKITKRGQNVTFRCDPISEHNRLYWYRQTLGQGPEFLTYFQNEAQLEKSRLLSDRFSAERPKGSFSTLEIQRTEQGDSAMYLCASSLLTSGVSYEQYFGPGTRLTVT.

This clone was seen a single time. This sequence joins TRBV15 and TRBJ2-2; D unclear. V was clipped by 4 bases and J by 2 bases, with 5 bases between them. The CDR3 extends over 13 amino acids. Germline V lookup: CDR1 LNHNV, CDR2 YYDKDF (reference sequence). In DNA form, the CDR3 reads TGTGCCACCAGCAAAGAAAACACCGGGGAGCTGTTTTTT. Amino acids: CATSKENTGELFF.

The V call is TRBV4-3, the J call TRBJ1-1; D is ambiguous. Germline loops: CDR1 LGHNA, CDR2 YSLEER. Trimming removed 3 bases at V and 3 bases at J, with 8 bases between. The CDR3 loop spans 13 amino acids. In DNA form, the CDR3 reads TGCGCCAGCAGCCACCCGGGATACACTGAAGCTTTCTTT. Amino acids: CASSHPGYTEAFF.

V is TRBV9 and J is TRBJ1-2; TRBD1 aligns across 7 bases. CDR1 is SGDLS, CDR2 YYNGEE, per germline. After removal of 2 bases from V and 6 bases from J, the junction contained 4 bases not matched to a gene. The CDR3 is made up of 13 amino acids. CDR3: CASSVSGQDGYTF. For the CDR3, the DNA is TGTGCCAGCAGCGTCTCAGGACAGGATGGCTACACCTTC.